The 23 T cell receptor beta chains in this list originate from one sample, sequenced in a study of cytomegalovirus exposure and HLA in healthy donors. Measured with immunoSEQ multiplex PCR; TCRdb has only the in-frame clones, and not every one. The sample yields 200,000 to 250,000 clones, over 65% seen once. The specimen was PBMCs. The source is a woman aged 18-35 years in good health and CMV-seronegative.

This clone has just a few counts. The chain recombines TRBV15 with TRBJ1-4; D possibly corresponds to TRBD1 (6 bases). Trimming pared 3 bases from V and 12 bases from J, leaving 11 bases between. CDR3 length equals 12 residues. Looked up from germline, CDR1 is LNHNV and CDR2 is YYDKDF (reference sequence). The CDR3 here is CATSSRGRELFF. The CDR3 region has the DNA TGTGCCACCAGCAGCAGGGGAAGGGAACTGTTTTTT. The full variable domain, with the rest looked up from reference TRBV15 and TRBJ1-4, is DAMVIQNPRYQVTQFGKPVTLSCSQTLNHNVMYWYQQKSSQAPKLLFHYYDKDFNNEADTPDNFQSRRPNTSFCFLDIRSPGLGDTAMYLCATSSRGRELFFGSGTQLSVL.

The chain has TRBV19 and TRBJ2-1, with TRBD2 matching 14 bases. This CDR3 comprises 15 residues. The germline CDR1 and CDR2 sequences are LNHDA and SQIVND (reference sequence). Trimming removed 5 bases from V and 10 bases from J; junction bases left unmatched: 7. In DNA, the CDR3 is TGTGCCAGTAGTGGGACTAGCGGGGGATCTCGCGAGCAGTTCTTC. This sequence encodes CASSGTSGGSREQFF. Drawing the rest from reference TRBV19 and TRBJ2-1, the complete variable domain is DGGITQSPKYLFRKEGQNVTLSCEQNLNHDAMYWYRQDPGQGLRLIYYSQIVNDFQKGDIAEGYSVSREKKESFPLTVTSAQKNPTAFYLCASSGTSGGSREQFFGPGTRLTVL.

V is TRBV11-2 and J is TRBJ2-4, with 7 nucleotides matching TRBD1. The CDR3 contains 17 residues. V was pared by 2 bases and J by 1 base, with 8 bases of the junction left unmatched. Germline V CDR1 and CDR2: SGHAT, FQNNGV. CDR3 in amino acids: CASSLIRQGGAKNIQYF. The CDR3 nucleotides read TGTGCCAGCAGCTTAATTAGACAGGGCGGGGCCAAAAACATTCAGTACTTC.

V gene TRBV6-5 combines with J gene TRBJ2-5; TRBD1 agrees at 8 bases. V lost 4 bases and J lost 2; bases outside the gene matches: 3. CDR1 is MNHEY and CDR2 is SVGAGI in the germline V gene. The CDR3 is 14 residues long. DNA for the CDR3: TGTGCCAGCAGTTCGGACAGGGATCAAGAGACCCAGTACTTC. This gives the protein CASSSDRDQETQYF.

This clone appeared a single time. The J gene is TRBJ1-5, the V gene TRBV25-1, with a tentative D call TRBD1 (5 bases). Germline V gene sequence: CDR1 MGHDK, CDR2 SYGVNS. The V and J ends lost 5 bases and 2 bases respectively, with 10 bases between them. The CDR3 consists of 14 residues. The CDR3 coding sequence is TGTGCCAGCAGTAATCAGGGACGCAATCAGCCCCAGCATTTT. Protein sequence: CASSNQGRNQPQHF. Based on the CDR3 plus reference TRBV25-1 and TRBJ1-5, the full variable domain is EADIYQTPRYLVIGTGKKITLECSQTMGHDKMYWYQQDPGMELHLIHYSYGVNSTEKGDLSSESTVSRIRTEHFPLTLESARPSHTSQYLCASSNQGRNQPQHFGDGTRLSIL.

This rearrangement joins TRBV5-1 to TRBJ2-3; no definite D call. V shed 6 bases and J shed 0 bases, with 14 bases lying between them. The CDR3 is 15 residues long. Germline V gene data show CDR1 as SGHRS and CDR2 as YFSETQ. The CDR3 DNA is TGCGCCAGCACTATCACTGATACGAGCACAGATACGCAGTATTTT. This gives the protein CASTITDTSTDTQYF.

The V gene is TRBV7-9, the J gene TRBJ1-1, with D unclear. This CDR3 is built from 13 residues. Deletions cut 2 bases from V and 4 bases from J, with 8 bases between. Looked up from germline, CDR1 is SEHNR and CDR2 is FQNEAQ (reference sequence). The CDR3 spells CASSLLLSTEAFF. The CDR3 DNA reads TGTGCCAGCAGCTTACTCCTAAGCACTGAAGCTTTCTTT.

The CDR3 reads CAWSTFAQDGYTF. CDR3 bases: TGTGCCTGGAGTACTTTCGCCCAGGATGGCTACACCTTC. V and J are TRBV30 and TRBJ1-2; D call uncertain. The CDR3 is 13 residues long. The V end was cut by 2 bases, the J end by 6 bases, with 13 bases between. Germline CDR1 GTSNPN, CDR2 SVGIG (reference sequence).

The chain links TRBV5-1 to TRBJ1-1; D may be TRBD1 (6 bases). This CDR3 is 14 amino acids long. Deletions cut 4 bases from V and 1 base from J, with 11 bases between. CDR1 and CDR2 from the germline V gene are SGHRS and YFSETQ. The CDR3 DNA reads as TGCGCCAGCAGCCCGGACAGCACGAACACTGAAGCTTTCTTT. This translates into CASSPDSTNTEAFF.

CDR3 loop: CASRGGAGYNEQFF. CDR3 nucleotide sequence: TGTGCCAGCAGGGGGGGGGCGGGGTACAATGAGCAGTTCTTC. The chain combines TRBV27 with TRBJ2-1, with a tentative D call TRBD2 (7 bases). Germline lookup yields CDR1 MNHEY and CDR2 SMNVEV (reference sequence). V lost 6 bases and J lost 4, with 13 bases in between. This CDR3 region has 14 residues.

This sequence joins TRBV5-1 and TRBJ1-4; D is unresolved. Germline assignment: CDR1 SGHRS and CDR2 YFSETQ. This CDR3 comprises 15 residues. Trimming cost V 4 bases and J 1 base, with 11 bases left between them. The CDR3: CASSALVGTNEKLFF. For the CDR3, the DNA is TGCGCCAGCAGCGCGCTCGTTGGAACTAATGAAAAACTGTTTTTT.

The chain couples TRBV6-5 to TRBJ2-6; D ambiguous. Per the germline V gene, CDR1 is MNHEY and CDR2 is SVGAGI. Trimming removed 6 bases from V and 0 bases from J, with 6 bases in between. This CDR3 has 14 amino acids. This chain's CDR3 is CASRKNSGANVLTF. The CDR3 DNA is TGTGCCAGCAGAAAAAACTCTGGGGCCAACGTCCTGACTTTC.

This rearrangement joins TRBV7-8 to TRBJ2-7, with D possibly TRBD1 on 6 matching bases. Between the trimmed V and J ends, which lost 5 bases and 2 bases, there was a span of 19 bases. Germline V CDR1 and CDR2: SGHVS, FQNEAQ. The CDR3 is made up of 16 amino acids. The CDR3: CASSATTGGQPYEQYF. The CDR3 bases are TGTGCCAGCAGCGCTACAACCGGAGGACAGCCCTACGAGCAGTACTTC.

V is TRBV7-9 and J is TRBJ1-4, with 9 bases fitting TRBD1. The ends lost 5 bases at V and 8 bases at J; junction bases unmatched: 9. Germline V gene lookup returns CDR1 SEHNR and CDR2 FQNEAQ (reference sequence). The CDR3 contains 15 residues. The CDR3 bases are TGTGCCAGCAGCGACACAGGGGGCGCGGGGGAAAAACTGTTTTTT. Its translation is CASSDTGGAGEKLFF.

The chain links TRBV27 to TRBJ2-6; D possibly uses TRBD1 or TRBD2 (5 bases each). Per the germline V gene, CDR1 is MNHEY and CDR2 is SMNVEV (reference sequence). CDR3 size: 15 residues. Between the trimmed V and J ends, which lost 3 bases and 2 bases, there was a span of 8 bases. The CDR3 region is CASSFGGAGANVLTF. The CDR3, as DNA: TGTGCCAGCAGTTTTGGGGGAGCTGGGGCCAACGTCCTGACTTTC.

V is TRBV2 and J is TRBJ1-2; TRBD1 might be the D (5 bases). This CDR3 is built from 15 residues. The germline V gene has CDR1 SNHLY and CDR2 FYNNEI. Trimming left V 7 bases short and J 8 bases short, with 23 bases between. The CDR3 DNA reads TGTGCCAGCACTTCGAGGGGTGGGTCGTCGTGGGGCTACACCTTC. It specifies CASTSRGGSSWGYTF.

The chain employs TRBV2 and TRBJ1-5; D is unclear. Germline V gene sequence: CDR1 SNHLY, CDR2 FYNNEI. The V and J ends lost 1 base and 13 bases respectively, with 26 bases between them. CDR3 length: 17 residues. The CDR3 sequence: CASSEELGSQTGGVQHF. The CDR3 DNA is TGTGCCAGCAGTGAAGAGCTGGGGAGCCAAACGGGCGGGGTGCAGCATTTT.

The V gene is TRBV10-3, the J gene TRBJ2-7, with TRBD2 matching 7 bases. Germline trimming cut 1 base from V and 6 bases from J; bases unmatched to any gene: 3. CDR3 length: 13 residues. Germline V gives CDR1 ENHRY, CDR2 SYGVKD. The CDR3 loop is CAISEWREFEQYF. The CDR3 DNA sequence: TGTGCCATCAGTGAGTGGCGGGAGTTCGAGCAGTACTTC.

The chain employs TRBV25-1 and TRBJ1-3; tentatively, D is TRBD1 (5 bases). Trimming removed 0 bases from V and 3 bases from J, with 9 bases in between. The CDR3 is 15 residues long. CDR1 is MGHDK and CDR2 is SYGVNS in the germline V gene. Here the CDR3 reads CASSEYPGYGNTIYF. CDR3 DNA: TGTGCCAGCAGTGAATATCCAGGGTATGGAAACACCATATATTTT.

Worth noting for this clone: Other DNA sequences in the same sample also yield this CDR3. The J gene is TRBJ1-1, the V gene TRBV18; D remains unclear. This CDR3 has 15 residues. Per germline, CDR1 KGHSH and CDR2 LQKENI. V dropped 0 bases and J dropped 0 bases, with 8 bases sitting between them. The CDR3 sequence: CASSPPPGLNTEAFF. CDR3 DNA: TGTGCCAGCTCACCACCCCCGGGATTGAACACTGAAGCTTTCTTT.

The V and J genes are TRBV6-1 and TRBJ2-1, with TRBD1 as a possible D gene (7 bases). In germline, CDR1 is MNHNS, CDR2 SASEGT. CDR3 length: 17 residues. Deletions cut 3 bases from V and 6 bases from J, with 21 bases between. In DNA, the CDR3 is TGTGCCAGCAGTGAGAGATGGATGGACAGGCGGGGCAATGAGCAGTTCTTC. Translation gives CASSERWMDRRGNEQFF.

The CDR3 DNA reads as TGCAGCGTCCGCGGAAGGGCTAGCGGCCATACCTACGAGCAGTACTTC. Translating gives CSVRGRASGHTYEQYF. The chain is built from TRBV29-1 and TRBJ2-7; TRBD2 matches at 7 bases. This CDR3 is 16 amino acids long. The V gene end was trimmed by 6 bases and the J gene end by 2 bases; junction bases not matched to a gene: 16. The V gene's germline CDR1 is SQVTM and CDR2 ANQGSEA.

The chain recombines TRBV27 with TRBJ2-7, with D tentatively TRBD1 or TRBD2 (5 bases each). The ends were cut back, 8 bases at V and 4 bases at J, with 18 bases in the middle. The CDR3 extends over 14 amino acids. CDR1 and CDR2 (germline): MNHEY, SMNVEV (reference sequence). The CDR3: CASSGAGRRYEQYF. CDR3 coding DNA: TGTGCCAGCTCCGGAGCAGGGAGAAGGTACGAGCAGTACTTC.